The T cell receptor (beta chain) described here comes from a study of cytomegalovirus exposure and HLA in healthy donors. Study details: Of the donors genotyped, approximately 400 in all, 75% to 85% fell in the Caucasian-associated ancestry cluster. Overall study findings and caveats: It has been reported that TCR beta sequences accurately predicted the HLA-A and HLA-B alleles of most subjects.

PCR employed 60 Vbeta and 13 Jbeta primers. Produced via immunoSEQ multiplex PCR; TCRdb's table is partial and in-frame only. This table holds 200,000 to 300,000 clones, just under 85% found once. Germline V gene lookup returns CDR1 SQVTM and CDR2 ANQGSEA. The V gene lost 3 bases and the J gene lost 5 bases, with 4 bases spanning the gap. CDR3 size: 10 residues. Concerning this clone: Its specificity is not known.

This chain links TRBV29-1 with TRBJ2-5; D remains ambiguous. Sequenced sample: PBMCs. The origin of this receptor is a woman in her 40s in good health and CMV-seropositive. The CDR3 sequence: CSVDFETQYF. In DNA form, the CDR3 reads TGCAGCGTTGACTTTGAGACCCAGTACTTC.